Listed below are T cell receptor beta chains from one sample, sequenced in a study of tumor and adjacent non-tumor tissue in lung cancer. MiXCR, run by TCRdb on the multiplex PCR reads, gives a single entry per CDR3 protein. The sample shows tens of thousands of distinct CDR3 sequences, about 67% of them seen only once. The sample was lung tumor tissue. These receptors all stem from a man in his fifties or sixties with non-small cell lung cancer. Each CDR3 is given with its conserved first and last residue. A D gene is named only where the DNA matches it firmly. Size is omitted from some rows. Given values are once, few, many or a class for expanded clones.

CASSSKYRLDPTSTDTQYF TGTGCCAGCAGCTCGAAATATCGACTAGACCCTACTAGCACAGATACGCAGTATTTT TRBJ2-3 - - TRBV7-3
CSVEQGAAETFF TGCAGCGTGGAACAGGGGGCGGCCGAAACTTTCTTT TRBJ1-1 - TRBD1 TRBV29-1
CASSSHVEQYF TGTGCCAGCAGTTCCCATGTGGAGCAGTACTTC TRBJ2-7 many - TRBV6-6
CASSQEVGRGGYTF TGTGCCAGCAGCCAAGAGGTCGGACGAGGTGGCTACACCTTC TRBJ1-2 many - TRBV14
CASSPGGSLNEKLFF TGTGCCAGCAGTCCCGGCGGAAGCCTTAATGAAAAACTGTTTTTT TRBJ1-4 many - TRBV12-3/TRBV12-4
CNVGPSGARETQYF TGCAACGTTGGTCCTAGCGGGGCACGGGAGACCCAGTACTTC TRBJ2-5 - TRBD2 TRBV29-1
CASSGSSGNQTQHF TGCGCCAGTAGCGGGTCTTCGGGCAATCAGACCCAGCATTTT TRBJ1-5 once - TRBV10-2
CASSEEGQYNSPLHF TGCGCCAGCAGTGAGGAGGGACAGTATAATTCACCCCTCCACTTT TRBJ1-6 many TRBD1 TRBV10-2
CASSFVGTDTQHF TGTGCCAGCAGTTTTGTCGGTACAGATACGCAGCATTTT TRBJ1-5 - - TRBV11-2
CSVETQATYYGYTF TGCAGCGTTGAAACTCAGGCAACCTACTATGGTTACACCTTC TRBJ1-2 - - TRBV29-1
CANSSPGGAYKQYF TGTGCCAACAGCTCTCCCGGCGGCGCCTACAAGCAGTACTTC TRBJ2-7 - - TRBV11-1
CASSQGGTLVPNEQFF TGTGCCAGCAGTCAAGGGGGGACGTTGGTTCCCAATGAGCAGTTCTTC TRBJ2-1 - - TRBV4-2
CSVEIRGYGYTF TGCAGCGTTGAGATTCGGGGATATGGCTACACCTTC TRBJ1-2 - - TRBV29-1
CNVRDRAYEQYF TGCAATGTTCGGGACAGGGCTTACGAGCAGTACTTC TRBJ2-7 - TRBD1 TRBV20-1
CSVVGGGTDPYEQYF TGCAGCGTTGTGGGTGGAGGGACAGATCCTTACGAGCAGTACTTC TRBJ2-7 many - TRBV29-1
CSVAPGPYEQYF TGCAGCGTCGCCCCGGGACCTTACGAGCAGTACTTC TRBJ2-7 many - TRBV29-1
CSVRRQGAFETQYF TGCAGCGTTAGGAGACAGGGGGCTTTTGAGACCCAGTACTTC TRBJ2-5 many TRBD1 TRBV29-1
CASSRDREKLFF TGTGCCAGCAGCCGGGACAGAGAAAAACTGTTTTTT TRBJ1-4 many TRBD1 TRBV11-2
CASSQLWTGLVSYNEQFF TGTGCCAGCAGCCAATTATGGACAGGGTTGGTTTCCTACAATGAGCAGTTCTTC TRBJ2-1 - TRBD1 TRBV7-2
CTSSQDRGAGVETQYF TGCACCAGCAGCCAAGATCGGGGAGCAGGGGTAGAGACCCAGTACTTC TRBJ2-5 - - TRBV4-1
CASSSGLAGATNTLELFF TGTGCCAGCAGCTCGGGATTAGCGGGAGCGACGAACACCTTGGAGCTGTTTTTT TRBJ2-2 - TRBD2 TRBV11-2
CASRRGSGTLYF TGTGCCAGCAGGAGAGGTTCGGGTACGCTGTATTTT TRBJ2-3 - - TRBV11-2
CARSLELAGLTGELFF TGTGCCAGAAGCTTAGAGTTAGCGGGGCTCACCGGGGAGCTGTTTTTT TRBJ2-2 - TRBD2 TRBV7-8
CASSHDSINEQSF TGTGCCAGCAGTCACGACAGCATTAATGAGCAGTCCTTC TRBJ2-1 - - TRBV6-5
CSVEAPRYNEQFF TGCAGCGTTGAAGCGCCCCGCTACAATGAGCAGTTCTTC TRBJ2-1 - - TRBV29-1
CSAPETMNTEAFF TGCAGTGCCCCGGAGACCATGAACACTGAAGCTTTCTTT TRBJ1-1 many - TRBV20-1
CASSLVASSGNTIYF TGCGCCAGCAGCTTGGTTGCCAGCTCTGGAAACACCATATATTTT TRBJ1-3 many - TRBV5-1
CASKESTGANVLTF TGTGCCAGTAAGGAGTCTACTGGGGCCAACGTCCTGACTTTC TRBJ2-6 once - TRBV6-1
CVSNSGAPYEQYF TGTGTCAGCAATTCGGGGGCTCCGTACGAGCAGTACTTC TRBJ2-7 few - TRBV6-5
CTSSQQDYGSNVLTF TGTACCAGCAGCCAACAGGATTATGGGTCCAACGTCCTGACTTTC TRBJ2-6 - - TRBV11-3
CASGIGTSGSNGGLFF TGTGCCAGCGGAATTGGGACTAGCGGGAGCAACGGGGGGCTGTTTTTT TRBJ2-2 - TRBD2 TRBV11-1
CSAAGGYNEQFF TGCAGCGCAGCGGGAGGCTACAATGAGCAGTTCTTC TRBJ2-1 many TRBD2 TRBV29-1
CASSFWGPGTVANSPLHF TGTGCCAGCAGTTTTTGGGGTCCCGGGACAGTGGCTAATTCACCCCTCCACTTT TRBJ1-6 many TRBD1 TRBV12-3/TRBV12-4
CTIGGQGNQPQHF TGTACCATCGGCGGACAGGGTAATCAGCCCCAGCATTTT TRBJ1-5 - TRBD1 TRBV10-3
CASSLDRTSPLHF TGTGCCAGCAGCTTGGACAGGACTTCACCCCTCCACTTT TRBJ1-6 many - TRBV5-6
CASSRLAGADTDTQYF TGTGCCAGCAGCCGACTAGCAGGGGCCGACACAGATACGCAGTATTTT TRBJ2-3 - - TRBV5-5
CASSVSAYNGQFF TGTGCCAGCAGTGTCAGTGCCTACAATGGGCAGTTCTTC TRBJ2-1 - - TRBV6-1
CASMVRSYNEQFF TGTGCCAGCATGGTAAGGTCCTACAATGAGCAGTTCTTT TRBJ2-1 - - TRBV13
CASSHTGTNNEQFF TGCGCCAGCAGCCACACGGGAACTAACAATGAGCAGTTCTTC TRBJ2-1 - - TRBV4-1
CASSHGTSRSHDQFF TGTGCGAGCAGCCACGGGACTAGCAGGAGCCATGATCAGTTCTTC TRBJ2-1 - TRBD2 TRBV11-3
CASRETGGSYEQYF TGTGCCAGCAGGGAGACAGGGGGCTCCTACGAGCAGTACTTC TRBJ2-7 many TRBD1 TRBV28
CASSARPAMNTEAFF TGTGCCAGTAGTGCCCGACCGGCGATGAACACTGAAGCTTTCTTT TRBJ1-1 few - TRBV19
CASGGGSGQPQHF TGTGCTAGCGGTGGGGGGTCTGGACAGCCCCAGCATTTT TRBJ1-5 - - TRBV6-5
CASSQTQGVLNEQFF TGCGCCAGCAGCCAGACACAGGGGGTCCTCAATGAGCAGTTCTTC TRBJ2-1 many TRBD1 TRBV4-1